This T cell receptor beta chain was captured by sequencing in a study of cytomegalovirus exposure and HLA in healthy donors. Findings and limits, study-wide: Altogether, 160 or so TCR beta chains were recorded as cytomegalovirus-associated.

In its sample, this clone was seen once. Its antigen is as yet unknown. It was with 60 Vbeta and 13 Jbeta primers that the PCR ran. Profiling relied on immunoSEQ multiplex PCR, and the TCRdb table lists in-frame clones only, not all of them. The sample holds about 160,000 clones, around 83% seen once. The receptor's source is a man younger than 35 in good health and CMV-seropositive. The sample comprised PBMCs.

The CDR3 nucleotides read TGTGCCAGCAGCTTATCCGGAGGGGTCGGTGAAAAACTGTTTTTT. Translated: CASSLSGGVGEKLFF. The J gene is TRBJ1-4, the V gene TRBV11-2; weak D call: TRBD1 (5 bases). Germline values: CDR1 SGHAT, CDR2 FQNNGV. Trimming cost V 2 bases and J 7 bases, with 14 bases left between them. CDR3 length equals 15 residues.